The 23 T cell receptor beta chains reported below all come from one sample, sequenced in a study of identical twins. TCRdb redid the calling of the 5' RACE reads with MiXCR, one entry per CDR3 protein. The sample has 540,000 or so distinct CDR3 sequences, 20% to 25% seen once. The data were also submitted as part of a second study, on yellow fever vaccine responses in identical twins.

The source material was CD4+ T cells sorted from blood. These receptors were collected from a young woman in good health.

This clonotype has a handful of counts. The chain joins TRBV6-5 to TRBJ2-3; tentatively, D is TRBD2 (5 bases). The CDR3 totals 16 residues. With 2 bases removed from V and 1 base from J, the gap between germline ends came to 13 bases. Germline CDR1 and CDR2: MNHEY and SVGAGI. CDR3 sequence: CASSYQLGGGTDTQYF. The CDR3, as DNA: TGTGCCAGCAGTTACCAGCTAGGAGGAGGCACAGATACGCAGTATTTT.

This clonotype has just a few counts. CDR3 amino acids: CASSYDRGYGNIQYF. The CDR3 DNA follows: TGCGCCAGCAGCTACGACAGGGGGTACGGAAACATTCAGTACTTC. The gene calls are TRBV4-1 and TRBJ2-4; TRBD1 aligns across 9 bases. This CDR3 has 15 residues. Trimming removed 5 bases from V and 6 bases from J; junction bases left unmatched: 8. Germline V lookup: CDR1 MGHRA, CDR2 YSYEKL.

This clonotype was counted only a few times. The chain is built from TRBV11-1 and TRBJ2-1; 12 positions agree with TRBD2. CDR3 length: 17 residues. Germline V lookup: CDR1 SGHAT, CDR2 FQDESV (reference sequence). The V and J ends lost 2 bases and 7 bases, in that order; junction bases with no gene match: 9. CDR3 loop: CASSLSGLAGPLNEQFF. The CDR3 DNA is TGTGCCAGCAGCTTAAGCGGACTAGCGGGGCCCTTAAATGAGCAGTTCTTC.

The chain joins TRBV20-1 to TRBJ1-1; tentatively, D is TRBD1 (6 bases). The V and J ends lost 0 bases and 11 bases respectively, with 10 bases between them. The CDR3 is 11 amino acids. CDR1 and CDR2 (germline): DFQATT, SNEGSKA (reference sequence). The CDR3 reads CSARDQGSAFF. The DNA for the CDR3 is TGCAGTGCTAGAGATCAGGGGTCGGCTTTCTTT.

This chain links TRBV20-1 with TRBJ2-3; 9 nucleotides agree with TRBD1. The CDR3 spans 14 residues. V was clipped by 7 bases and J by 1 base; unmatched bases: 6. The germline V gene encodes CDR1 DFQATT and CDR2 SNEGSKA (reference sequence). The CDR3 reads CSGRQGVGTDTQYF. CDR3 sequence (DNA): TGCAGTGGGAGACAGGGGGTCGGCACAGATACGCAGTATTTT.

The chain employs TRBV5-6 and TRBJ1-4; possible D gene TRBD1, 6 bases. The CDR3 contains 16 residues. Trimming pared 6 bases from V and 0 bases from J, leaving 15 bases between. Germline-derived CDR1 and CDR2 are SGHDT and YYEEEE. The CDR3 reads CASTWGLPTTNEKLFF. CDR3 sequence (DNA): TGTGCCAGCACCTGGGGGCTCCCTACAACTAATGAAAAACTGTTTTTT. Full variable domain (outside the CDR3, taken from reference TRBV5-6 and TRBJ1-4): DAGVTQSPTHLIKTRGQQVTLRCSPKSGHDTVSWYQQALGQGPQFIFQYYEEEERQRGNFPDRFSGHQFPNYSSELNVNALLLGDSALYLCASTWGLPTTNEKLFFGSGTQLSVL.

This clonotype appeared a few times. V and J are TRBV5-1 and TRBJ2-5, with no clear D. The germline gives CDR1 SGHRS, CDR2 YFSETQ. V was cut by 0 bases and J by 3 bases, with 15 bases left in between. The CDR3 spans 16 residues. The CDR3 nucleotides read TGCGCCAGCAGCTTGGTGCTGAGTAAGGGTGAAGAGACCCAGTACTTC. This sequence encodes CASSLVLSKGEETQYF.

The chain is built from TRBV28 and TRBJ2-1, with D hard to call. There are 12 residues in the CDR3. V was cut by 3 bases and J by 10 bases, with 10 bases left in between. Germline V gene lookup returns CDR1 MDHEN and CDR2 SYDVKM. The CDR3 DNA reads as TGTGCCAGCAGTTTCAAGTCGTGGGAGCAGTTCTTC. Protein product: CASSFKSWEQFF. Filled out from reference TRBV28 and TRBJ2-1, the complete variable domain reads DVKVTQSSRYLVKRTGEKVFLECVQDMDHENMFWYRQDPGLGLRLIYFSYDVKMKEKGDIPEGYSVSREKKERFSLILESASTNQTSMYLCASSFKSWEQFFGPGTRLTVL.

The chain has TRBV5-1 and TRBJ2-5; 7 nucleotides agree with TRBD1. CDR1 is SGHRS and CDR2 is YFSETQ in the germline V gene. J was trimmed by 2 bases and V by 4 bases; bases with no gene match: 8. The CDR3 has 15 residues. CDR3 nucleotides: TGCGCCAGCAGCGCCACCGGGACAGAACAAGAGACCCAGTACTTC. Translation: CASSATGTEQETQYF.

This chain connects TRBV5-1 to TRBJ2-2; a possible D gene is TRBD2 (5 bases). Per the germline V gene, CDR1 is SGHRS and CDR2 is YFSETQ. Trimming pared 1 base from V and 7 bases from J, leaving 14 bases between. The CDR3 has 15 residues. CDR3 region: CASSLYEGSGGELFF. The DNA for the CDR3 is TGCGCCAGCAGCTTGTACGAGGGATCCGGCGGGGAGCTGTTTTTT.

The chain carries TRBV6-5 and TRBJ2-1; maybe TRBD1 (6 bases). The germline gives CDR1 MNHEY, CDR2 SVGAGI. The CDR3 covers 16 residues. V lost 4 bases, J lost 1 base, and 14 bases lay in between. The CDR3 DNA reads as TGTGCCAGCAGTTCTAGGGGGATACCTTCCTACAATGAGCAGTTCTTC. Its protein product is CASSSRGIPSYNEQFF.

The rearrangement joins TRBV28 to TRBJ2-1, with 9 bases that match TRBD1. There are 17 residues in the CDR3. Trimming removed 8 bases from V and 5 bases from J; junction bases left unmatched: 16. Germline loops: CDR1 MDHEN, CDR2 SYDVKM. CDR3 region: CASLGGTGSSRNNEQFF. For the CDR3, the DNA is TGTGCCAGCCTAGGCGGGACAGGGTCTTCTCGCAACAATGAGCAGTTCTTC.

The chain is built from TRBV5-1 and TRBJ1-1, with D hard to call. Germline V gene lookup returns CDR1 SGHRS and CDR2 YFSETQ. Trimming removed 4 bases at V and 1 base at J, with 17 bases between. CDR3 length: 16 residues. The CDR3 DNA reads as TGCGCCAGCAGCAGAGAAGGTGTCAGCTCGAACACTGAAGCTTTCTTT. It codes for CASSREGVSSNTEAFF.

This clonotype appeared a few times. V usage is TRBV7-9 and J usage is TRBJ2-1; D not resolved. The length of the CDR3 is 12 residues. V lost 0 bases and J lost 10, with 7 bases in between. CDR1 is SEHNR and CDR2 is FQNEAQ in the germline V gene (reference sequence). The CDR3 region is CASSLALREQFF. The CDR3 DNA is TGTGCCAGCAGCTTAGCCCTACGGGAGCAGTTCTTC.

The chain joins TRBV4-1 to TRBJ2-3; TRBD2 is a possible D gene (5 bases). CDR3 length: 15 residues. Germline V gene data show CDR1 as MGHRA and CDR2 as YSYEKL. V was shortened by 7 bases and J by 3 bases, with 17 bases between the two germline ends. CDR3 DNA: TGCGCCAGCAATATGGATGAGGGAGTGACAGATACGCAGTATTTT. Encoded protein: CASNMDEGVTDTQYF.

This chain uses TRBV3-1 with TRBJ1-2, with D uncertain. V shed 4 bases and J shed 5 bases, with 11 bases lying between them. CDR1 is LGHDT and CDR2 is YNNKEL in the germline V gene (reference sequence). The CDR3 has 13 residues. CDR3 loop: CASSPTPPYGYTF. For the CDR3, the DNA is TGTGCCAGCAGCCCCACCCCGCCTTATGGCTACACCTTC.

The sample holds a few counts of this clonotype. The V call is TRBV9, the J call TRBJ2-2, with 8 bases identical to TRBD1. This CDR3 is 16 amino acids long. CDR1 SGDLS and CDR2 YYNGEE come from the germline V gene. J gave up 1 base and V 3 bases, and 5 bases lay outside the gene matches. The CDR3 region has the DNA TGTGCCAGCAGCGGCGACAGGGGCTTGAACACCGGGGAGCTGTTTTTT. Translation: CASSGDRGLNTGELFF.

The chain uses TRBV10-3 and TRBJ2-7; either TRBD1 or TRBD2 may fit D (7 bases each). The V end was cut by 8 bases, the J end by 2 bases, with 10 bases between. Germline assignment: CDR1 ENHRY and CDR2 SYGVKD. The CDR3 has 12 amino acids. CDR3 region: CAIQGGTYEQYF. CDR3 in DNA: TGTGCCATCCAGGGGGGGACCTACGAGCAGTACTTC.

The chain links TRBV27 to TRBJ2-5, with a tentative D call TRBD2 (5 bases). Trimming removed 7 bases at V and 2 bases at J, with 17 bases between. The V gene's germline CDR1 is MNHEY and CDR2 SMNVEV (reference sequence). The CDR3 length is 15 residues. CDR3 protein: CASKPSAVAQETQYF. Written as DNA, the CDR3 is TGTGCCAGCAAACCCTCAGCGGTAGCGCAAGAGACCCAGTACTTC.

The chain is built from TRBV24-1 and TRBJ2-1; TRBD2 matches at 9 bases. J was trimmed by 4 bases and V by 5 bases; bases with no gene match: 8. CDR3 length: 16 residues. The germline CDR1 and CDR2 sequences are KGHDR and SFDVKD. This CDR3 reads CATSGLSGGAYNEQFF. CDR3 coding DNA: TGTGCCACCAGTGGTCTTAGCGGGGGCGCATACAATGAGCAGTTCTTC.

The V gene is TRBV20-1, the J gene TRBJ2-7, with a possible D match to TRBD2 (6 bases). Germline V gene sequence: CDR1 DFQATT, CDR2 SNEGSKA (reference sequence). The CDR3 is 11 amino acids. For the CDR3, the DNA is TGTCTGACTAGTCAGAGTGACGAGCAGTACGTC. Protein: CLTSQSDEQYV.

The chain employs TRBV7-9 and TRBJ1-2; D uncertain. CDR1 is SEHNR, CDR2 FQNEAQ, per germline (reference sequence). The germline V and J ends were trimmed by 2 bases and 8 bases, with 21 bases remaining between them. The CDR3 loop spans 16 amino acids. Here the CDR3 DNA reads TGTGCCAGCAGCTTACCCTGGGGAATGACCATGGAGGGCTACACCTTC. Translating it yields CASSLPWGMTMEGYTF.

The table lists this clonotype with a few counts. V and J are TRBV5-1 and TRBJ2-1; no firm D call. Germline V CDR1 and CDR2: SGHRS, YFSETQ. The V end lost 0 bases, the J end lost 6 bases, and 7 bases lay between the germline ends. This CDR3 has 13 amino acids. The CDR3: CASSLVLTNEQFF. DNA for the CDR3: TGCGCCAGCAGCTTGGTCCTAACCAATGAGCAGTTCTTC.